The clone carrying this T cell receptor (beta chain) was observed a few times. Primers used in a second PCR of roughly 6 to 11 cycles were a sample-barcoded 5' primer and a J-beta primer mix. TCRdb analysed the 5' RACE reads with MiXCR anew, one entry per CDR3 protein. The table has around 790,000 distinct CDR3 sequences, under 45% seen once. The sample is drawn from a study of blood T cells in healthy people across ages. The sequenced sample consisted of blood. This receptor was identified in a man in his sixties in good health.

The CDR3 DNA is TGTGCCAGCAATTCACGTCAGGGCTTACCCCAGCATTTT. This codes for CASNSRQGLPQHF. The V and J genes are TRBV6-1 and TRBJ1-5; tentatively, D is TRBD1 (5 bases). Germline values: CDR1 MNHNS, CDR2 SASEGT. There are 13 residues in the CDR3. V lost 7 bases and J 10 bases, leaving 17 bases between the germline ends.